This T cell receptor (beta chain) was obtained from a study of T cell responses to AZD1222 COVID-19 vaccine. CDR3 length equals 14 residues. The J segment lost 2 bases and the V segment lost 3 bases, leaving 3 bases of the junction unmatched. The germline V gene has CDR1 LGHDT and CDR2 YNNKEL (reference sequence). As to this clone: Its antigen remains unknown.

Study-level findings and limits: Repertoires were obtained only post-peak T cell response. White British ancestry dominated among donors, who included more females, and clonal diversity was possibly underestimated.

Libraries were prepared by immunoSEQ multiplex PCR; TCRdb keeps only in-frame clonotypes and omits some of them. The table lists under 150,000 clones, about 89% of them singletons, with approximately 3% in the top ten. This clonotype was obtained from an adult in good health. The chain links TRBV3-1 (or the pseudogene TRBV3-2) to TRBJ2-7; 8 nucleotides align to TRBD2. This sample comprised peripheral blood, obtained on day 0 of MenACWY control vaccination. CDR3 amino acids: CASSQFSGAYEQYF. CDR3 DNA: TGTGCCAGCAGCCAGTTTAGCGGGGCCTACGAGCAGTACTTC.